One and the same sample provided the 20 T cell receptor beta chains below, sequenced in a study of beta chain features in type 1 diabetes. The whole isolated RNA underwent reverse transcription, so sequencing captured expressed TCRB transcripts. The protocol was immunoSEQ multiplex PCR, while the TCRdb copy is restricted to in-frame clones and leaves out a portion. The repertoire holds hundreds of thousands of clones, roughly 13% seen once, with 0.022% in the top ten. These receptors are not linked to any known antigen. General study points: TCRB CDR3s from Type 1 diabetes patients were moderately but significantly shorter in all four CD4+ subsets.

Sequenced sample: naive CD4+ T cells from blood. Source of these receptors: a man aged 18 to 29 with type 1 diabetes.

V gene TRBV6-5 combines with J gene TRBJ1-6, with 7 bases matching TRBD1. This CDR3 has 15 residues. Germline loops: CDR1 MNHEY, CDR2 SVGAGI. The V segment lost 7 bases and the J segment 2 bases; nucleotides outside the gene matches: 5. The CDR3 loop reads CASNDGTAYNSPLHF. The CDR3 coding sequence is TGTGCCAGCAACGACGGGACAGCCTATAATTCACCCCTCCACTTT.

The genes are TRBV7-9 and TRBJ2-1; 7 bases are shared with TRBD2. The CDR3 length is 16 residues. The germline gives CDR1 SEHNR, CDR2 FQNEAQ (reference sequence). The V gene end was trimmed by 2 bases and the J gene end by 2 bases; junction bases not matched to a gene: 6. CDR3 region: CASSLMSGVTYNEQFF. The CDR3 bases are TGTGCCAGCAGCTTAATGAGCGGGGTTACCTACAATGAGCAGTTCTTC.

This clone was seen a few times. The genes are TRBV7-9 and TRBJ2-7; D is uncertain. CDR1 and CDR2 (germline): SEHNR, FQNEAQ (reference sequence). The CDR3 extends over 13 amino acids. Trimming took off 3 bases at V and 3 bases at J, with 9 bases between the two ends. CDR3 nucleotides: TGTGCCAGCAGCTTTACCGGCGTCTACGAGCAGTACTTC. Residues: CASSFTGVYEQYF. Drawing the rest from reference TRBV7-9 and TRBJ2-7, the complete variable domain is DTGVSQNPRHKITKRGQNVTFRCDPISEHNRLYWYRQTLGQGPEFLTYFQNEAQLEKSRLLSDRFSAERPKGSFSTLEIQRTEQGDSAMYLCASSFTGVYEQYFGPGTRLTVT.

This clone has more than one count but fewer than ten. The chain uses TRBV28 and TRBJ1-6; D is ambiguous. Germline loops: CDR1 MDHEN, CDR2 SYDVKM. The V gene lost 2 bases and the J gene lost 6 bases, with 11 bases spanning the gap. The CDR3 consists of 15 residues. CDR3 DNA: TGTGCCAGCAGTTTAGATCCAGGCCTTAATTCACCCCTCCACTTT. This translates into CASSLDPGLNSPLHF. Combining the CDR3 with reference TRBV28 and TRBJ1-6 gives the whole variable domain DVKVTQSSRYLVKRTGEKVFLECVQDMDHENMFWYRQDPGLGLRLIYFSYDVKMKEKGDIPEGYSVSREKKERFSLILESASTNQTSMYLCASSLDPGLNSPLHFGNGTRLTVT.

Details on this clone: Other DNA sequences in the same sample also yield this CDR3. The genes are TRBV18 and TRBJ1-2; D is undetermined. The CDR3 has 14 amino acids. V lost 3 bases and J 1 base, leaving 9 bases between the germline ends. Germline CDR1 KGHSH, CDR2 LQKENI. The CDR3 region is CASSPPAGNYGYTF. The CDR3 bases are TGTGCCAGCTCACCCCCGGCGGGTAACTATGGCTACACCTTC.

With respect to this clone: Other DNA sequences of this sample code for an identical CDR3. The J gene is TRBJ2-3, the V gene TRBV5-1, with TRBD1 matching over 7 bases. V gave up 3 bases and J gave up 1 base; unmatched junction bases: 2. Germline-derived CDR1 and CDR2 are SGHRS and YFSETQ. The CDR3 extends over 14 amino acids. The CDR3 DNA reads as TGCGCCAGCAGCTCCGGGACAGGCACAGATACGCAGTATTTT. Amino acids: CASSSGTGTDTQYF.

The V call is TRBV13, the J call TRBJ2-1; maybe TRBD2 (5 bases). CDR1 and CDR2 (germline): PRHDT, FYEKMQ (reference sequence). The V and J ends lost 6 bases and 7 bases respectively, with 16 bases between them. This CDR3 spans 14 amino acids. The CDR3 loop is CASRELFGGNEQFF. The CDR3, as DNA: TGTGCCAGCAGGGAACTCTTTGGAGGAAATGAGCAGTTCTTC. The full variable domain, completed using reference TRBV13 and TRBJ2-1, is AAGVIQSPRHLIKEKRETATLKCYPIPRHDTVYWYQQGPGQDPQFLISFYEKMQSDKGSIPDRFSAQQFSDYHSELNMSSLELGDSALYFCASRELFGGNEQFFGPGTRLTVL.

The chain recombines TRBV19 with TRBJ1-2, with 8 bases that match TRBD1. The junction had 5 bases not matched to a gene; V was cut back by 6 bases and J by 2 bases. CDR1 and CDR2 (germline): LNHDA, SQIVND (reference sequence). The CDR3 runs to 14 residues. The CDR3 protein is CASRRGQENYGYTF. The CDR3 bases are TGTGCCAGTAGAAGGGGACAGGAGAACTATGGCTACACCTTC.

The gene calls are TRBV2 and TRBJ2-2; D is uncertain. This CDR3 comprises 14 residues. The germline V gene encodes CDR1 SNHLY and CDR2 FYNNEI. V lost 4 bases, J lost 0 bases, and 6 bases lay in between. The CDR3 loop is CASSVGPNTGELFF. The CDR3 coding sequence is TGTGCCAGCAGTGTCGGACCGAACACCGGGGAGCTGTTTTTT. Drawing the rest from reference TRBV2 and TRBJ2-2, the complete variable domain is EPEVTQTPSHQVTQMGQEVILRCVPISNHLYFYWYRQILGQKVEFLVSFYNNEISEKSEIFDDQFSVERPDGSNFTLKIRSTKLEDSAMYFCASSVGPNTGELFFGEGSRLTVL.

V and J are TRBV10-3 and TRBJ1-6; unclear D gene. The CDR3 runs 13 residues. Germline-derived CDR1 and CDR2 are ENHRY and SYGVKD. Trimming cost V 8 bases and J 8 bases, with 13 bases left between them. The CDR3 sequence is CAISPGLDSPLHF. The CDR3 DNA sequence: TGTGCCATCTCTCCGGGCCTTGATTCACCCCTCCACTTT.

This clone came up a few times. This chain connects TRBV6-5 to TRBJ2-7, with D perhaps TRBD1 (6 bases). Between the trimmed V and J ends, which lost 6 bases and 6 bases, there was a span of 12 bases. Per the germline V gene, CDR1 is MNHEY and CDR2 is SVGAGI. This CDR3 spans 12 amino acids. CDR3 region: CASRQTGREQYF. Written as DNA, the CDR3 is TGTGCCAGCAGGCAGACAGGTCGCGAGCAGTACTTC.

V is TRBV28 and J is TRBJ2-6; D possibly matches TRBD1 or TRBD2 (5 bases each). The ends were cut back, 1 base at V and 0 bases at J, with 16 bases in the middle. Looked up from germline, CDR1 is MDHEN and CDR2 is SYDVKM. The CDR3 length is 19 residues. This CDR3 is CASSLSRAGRDSGANVLTF. The CDR3 nucleotides read TGTGCCAGCAGTTTATCCAGGGCGGGTCGGGACTCTGGGGCCAACGTCCTGACTTTC.

This clone has more than one count but fewer than ten. Other nucleotide sequences in the sample specify the same CDR3. The genes are TRBV7-2 and TRBJ1-4; D remains unclear. Germline CDR1 is SGHTA and CDR2 is FQGNSA. The CDR3 loop spans 14 amino acids. Trimming took 0 bases from V and 4 from J, leaving 6 bases between them. CDR3 in DNA: TGTGCCAGCAGCTTAGCGGGGATTAATGAAAAACTGTTTTTT. It translates to CASSLAGINEKLFF.

In this sample, this clone turned up a few times. The V gene is TRBV18, the J gene TRBJ1-1; TRBD1 aligns across 7 bases. This CDR3 is built from 12 residues. Germline-derived CDR1 and CDR2 are KGHSH and LQKENI. V lost 2 bases, J lost 6 bases, and 0 bases stayed unmatched. Here the CDR3 DNA reads TGTGCCAGCTCACCAGGGACAGCTGAAGCTTTCTTT. This encodes CASSPGTAEAFF.

Only a few counts were recorded for this clone. The genes are TRBV4-1 and TRBJ1-4, with D hard to call. The CDR3 is 12 residues long. Per germline, CDR1 MGHRA and CDR2 YSYEKL. V was cut by 8 bases and J by 3 bases, with 7 bases left in between. CDR3 in amino acids: CASAGPNEKLFF. DNA of the CDR3: TGCGCCAGCGCGGGCCCTAATGAAAAACTGTTTTTT.

The CDR3, as DNA: TGTGCCAGCAGCACCCCCGGGGGGACGAGTACAGATACGCAGTATTTT. This encodes CASSTPGGTSTDTQYF. The chain carries TRBV7-9 and TRBJ2-3; 7 bases agree with TRBD2. The CDR3 loop spans 16 amino acids. The V segment lost 5 bases and the J segment 3 bases; nucleotides outside the gene matches: 11. Germline loops: CDR1 SEHNR, CDR2 FQNEAQ (reference sequence). Together with reference TRBV7-9 and TRBJ2-3, the CDR3 gives the full variable domain: DTGVSQNPRHKITKRGQNVTFRCDPISEHNRLYWYRQTLGQGPEFLTYFQNEAQLEKSRLLSDRFSAERPKGSFSTLEIQRTEQGDSAMYLCASSTPGGTSTDTQYFGPGTRLTVL.

The genes are TRBV9 and TRBJ2-1, with D perhaps matching TRBD1 or TRBD2 (5 bases each). The CDR3 is made up of 17 amino acids. Trimming shortened V by 4 bases and J by 4 bases, and 21 bases separated the two germline ends. The germline gives CDR1 SGDLS, CDR2 YYNGEE. CDR3: CASSPRDPGGSYNEQFF. The CDR3 nucleotides read TGTGCCAGCAGCCCCAGGGACCCCGGTGGGTCATACAATGAGCAGTTCTTC.

This sequence joins TRBV14 and TRBJ2-7, with D hard to call. This CDR3 has 10 amino acids. Germline assignment: CDR1 SGHDN and CDR2 FVKESK. Trimming pared 7 bases from V and 3 bases from J, leaving 4 bases between. The CDR3 coding sequence is TGTGCCAGCAACCGCTACGAGCAGTACTTC. Translating it yields CASNRYEQYF. Combining the CDR3 with reference TRBV14 and TRBJ2-7 gives the whole variable domain EAGVTQFPSHSVIEKGQTVTLRCDPISGHDNLYWYRRVMGKEIKFLLHFVKESKQDESGMPNNRFLAERTGGTYSTLKVQPAELEDSGVYFCASNRYEQYFGPGTRLTVT.

This clone was seen more than once but under ten times. This chain connects TRBV30 to TRBJ1-6; 11 nucleotides line up with TRBD1. Germline V gives CDR1 GTSNPN, CDR2 SVGIG (reference sequence). This CDR3 has 13 amino acids. V lost 8 bases and J lost 9; bases outside the gene matches: 6. The CDR3 DNA sequence: TGTGCCCTGCAGGGGACAGGGGGTTCACCCCTCCACTTT. This sequence encodes CALQGTGGSPLHF. The variable domain in full, with the rest retrieved from reference TRBV30 and TRBJ1-6, is SQTIHQWPATLVQPVGSPLSLECTVEGTSNPNLYWYRQAAGRGLQLLFYSVGIGQISSEVPQNLSASRPQDRQFILSSKKLLLSDSGFYLCALQGTGGSPLHFGNGTRLTVT.

The chain uses TRBV10-3 and TRBJ1-1; unclear D gene. V gave up 5 bases and J gave up 4 bases, with 11 bases separating them. Per germline, CDR1 ENHRY and CDR2 SYGVKD. The CDR3 loop spans 13 amino acids. The CDR3 DNA reads as TGTGCCATCAGTACTCTGACTACCACTGAAGCTTTCTTT. Encoded protein: CAISTLTTTEAFF.